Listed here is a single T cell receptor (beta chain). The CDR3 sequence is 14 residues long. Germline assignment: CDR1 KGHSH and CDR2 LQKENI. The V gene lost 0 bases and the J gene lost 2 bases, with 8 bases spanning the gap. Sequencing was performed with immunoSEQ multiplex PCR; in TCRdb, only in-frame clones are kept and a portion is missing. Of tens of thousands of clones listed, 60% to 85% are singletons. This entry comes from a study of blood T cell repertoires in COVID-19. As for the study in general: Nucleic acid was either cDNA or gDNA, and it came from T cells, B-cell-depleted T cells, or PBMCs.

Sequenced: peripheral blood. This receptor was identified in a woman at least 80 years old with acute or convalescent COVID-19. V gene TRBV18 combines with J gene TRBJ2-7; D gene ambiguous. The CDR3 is CASSPPCSPYEQYF. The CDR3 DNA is TGTGCCAGCTCACCACCCTGTAGTCCCTACGAGCAGTACTTC.